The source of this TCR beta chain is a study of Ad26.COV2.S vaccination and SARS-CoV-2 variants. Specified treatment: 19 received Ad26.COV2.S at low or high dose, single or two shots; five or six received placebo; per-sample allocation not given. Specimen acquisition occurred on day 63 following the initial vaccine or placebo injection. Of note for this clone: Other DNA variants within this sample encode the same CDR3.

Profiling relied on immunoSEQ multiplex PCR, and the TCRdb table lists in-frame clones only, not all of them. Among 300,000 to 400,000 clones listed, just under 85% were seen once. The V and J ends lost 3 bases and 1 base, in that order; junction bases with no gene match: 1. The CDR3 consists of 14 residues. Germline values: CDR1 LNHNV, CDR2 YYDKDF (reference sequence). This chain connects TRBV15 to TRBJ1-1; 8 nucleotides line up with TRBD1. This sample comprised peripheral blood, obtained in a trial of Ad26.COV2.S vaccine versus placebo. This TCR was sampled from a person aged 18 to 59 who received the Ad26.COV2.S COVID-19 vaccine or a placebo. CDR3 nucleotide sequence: TGTGCCACCAGCAGGGACAGGGCGAACACTGAAGCTTTCTTT. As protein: CATSRDRANTEAFF.